The 4 T cell receptor beta chains presented below share a single source sample, sequenced in a study of graft-versus-host responses after intestinal transplantation. TCRdb's copy holds only in-frame clones and misses some; the assay was immunoSEQ multiplex PCR. The profile shows approximately 130,000 clones, about 92% of them singletons. Their specific antigens are unknown. The sequences come from unstimulated CD4+ T cells sorted from spleen or lymph node cells, collected before intestinal transplant. These receptors were obtained from a human donor who received an intestinal transplant.

This CDR3 reads CASSRGGSDEQYF. Written as DNA, the CDR3 is TGCGCCAGCAGTCGAGGGGGGAGCGACGAGCAGTACTTC. This chain connects TRBV5-1 to TRBJ2-7; possibly TRBD1 or TRBD2 for D (6 bases each). CDR1 and CDR2 (germline): SGHRS, YFSETQ. The CDR3 consists of 13 residues. Between the trimmed V and J ends, which lost 5 bases and 5 bases, there was a span of 14 bases. The variable domain in full, completed from reference TRBV5-1 and TRBJ2-7, reads KAGVTQTPRYLIKTRGQQVTLSCSPISGHRSVSWYQQTPGQGLQFLFEYFSETQRNKGNFPGRFSGRQFSNSRSEMNVSTLELGDSALYLCASSRGGSDEQYFGPGTRLTVT.

The chain has TRBV5-4 and TRBJ1-6; D is unclear. This CDR3 is 14 amino acids long. Deletions cut 0 bases from V and 6 bases from J, with 7 bases between. From germline, CDR1 is SGHNT and CDR2 YYREEE (reference sequence). The chain's CDR3 is CASSLDHTNSPLHF. For the CDR3, the DNA is TGTGCCAGCAGCTTGGACCACACTAATTCACCCCTCCACTTT. The whole variable domain, filled in from reference TRBV5-4 and TRBJ1-6, reads ETGVTQSPTHLIKTRGQQVTLRCSSQSGHNTVSWYQQALGQGPQFIFQYYREEENGRGNFPPRFSGLQFPNYSSELNVNALELDDSALYLCASSLDHTNSPLHFGNGTRLTVT.

This clone appeared once. The chain joins TRBV5-4 to TRBJ2-1; no clear D gene. This CDR3 spans 13 amino acids. The V end was cut by 4 bases, the J end by 8 bases, with 13 bases between. Germline CDR1 is SGHNT and CDR2 is YYREEE (reference sequence). CDR3 nucleotide sequence: TGTGCCAGCAGCCCCACGGCATTGGATGAGCAGTTCTTC. Protein: CASSPTALDEQFF.

The J gene is TRBJ1-1, the V gene TRBV18, with D maybe TRBD1 (5 bases). Germline V gene lookup returns CDR1 KGHSH and CDR2 LQKENI. V lost 6 bases, J lost 3 bases, and 11 bases lay in between. The length of the CDR3 is 13 residues. The CDR3 DNA reads as TGTGCCAGCTCCTCGGGGGTGGACACTGAAGCTTTCTTT. As protein: CASSSGVDTEAFF. The full variable domain, completed using reference TRBV18 and TRBJ1-1, is NAGVMQNPRHLVRRRGQEARLRCSPMKGHSHVYWYRQLPEEGLKFMVYLQKENIIDESGMPKERFSAEFPKEGPSILRIQQVVRGDSAAYFCASSSGVDTEAFFGQGTRLTVV.